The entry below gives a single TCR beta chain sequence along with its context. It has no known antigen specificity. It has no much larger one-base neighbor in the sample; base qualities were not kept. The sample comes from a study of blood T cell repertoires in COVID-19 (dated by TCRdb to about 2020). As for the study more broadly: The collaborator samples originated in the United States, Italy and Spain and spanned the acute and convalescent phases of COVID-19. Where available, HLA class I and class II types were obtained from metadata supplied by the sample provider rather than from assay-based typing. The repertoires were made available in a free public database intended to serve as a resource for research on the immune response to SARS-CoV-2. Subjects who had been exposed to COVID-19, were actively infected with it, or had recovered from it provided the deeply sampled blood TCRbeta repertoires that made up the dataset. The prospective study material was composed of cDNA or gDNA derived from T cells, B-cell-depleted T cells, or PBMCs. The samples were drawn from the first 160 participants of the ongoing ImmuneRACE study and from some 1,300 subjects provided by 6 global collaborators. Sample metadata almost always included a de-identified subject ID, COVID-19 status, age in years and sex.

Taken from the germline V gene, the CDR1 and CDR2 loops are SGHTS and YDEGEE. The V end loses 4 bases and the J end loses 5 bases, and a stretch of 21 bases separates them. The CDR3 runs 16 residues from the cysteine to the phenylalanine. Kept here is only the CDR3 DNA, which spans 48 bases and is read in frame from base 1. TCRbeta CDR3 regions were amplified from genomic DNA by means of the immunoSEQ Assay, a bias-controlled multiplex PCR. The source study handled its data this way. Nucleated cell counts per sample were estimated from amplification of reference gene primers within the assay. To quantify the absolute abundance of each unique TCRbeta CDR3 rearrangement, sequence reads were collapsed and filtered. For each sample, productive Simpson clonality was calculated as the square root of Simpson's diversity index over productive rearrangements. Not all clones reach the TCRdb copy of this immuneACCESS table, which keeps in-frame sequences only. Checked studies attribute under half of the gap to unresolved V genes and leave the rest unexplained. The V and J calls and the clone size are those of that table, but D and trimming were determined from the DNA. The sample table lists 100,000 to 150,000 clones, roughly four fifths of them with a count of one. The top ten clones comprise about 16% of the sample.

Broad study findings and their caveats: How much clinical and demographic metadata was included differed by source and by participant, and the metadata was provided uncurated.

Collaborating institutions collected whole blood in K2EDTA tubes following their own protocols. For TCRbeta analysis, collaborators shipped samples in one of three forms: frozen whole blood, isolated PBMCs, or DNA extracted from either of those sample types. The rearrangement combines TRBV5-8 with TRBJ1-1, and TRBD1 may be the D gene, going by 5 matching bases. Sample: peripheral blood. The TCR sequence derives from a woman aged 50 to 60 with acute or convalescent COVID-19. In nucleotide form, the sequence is TGTGCCAGCAGCCCCAAGGGTAGTACAGGTTTGACTGAAGCTTTCTTT. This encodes CASSPKGSTGLTEAFF. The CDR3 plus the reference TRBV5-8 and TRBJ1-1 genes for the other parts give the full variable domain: EAGVTQSPTHLIKTRGQQATLRCSPISGHTSVYWYQQALGLGLQFLLWYDEGEERNRGNFPPRFSGRQFPNYSSELNVNALELEDSALYLCASSPKGSTGLTEAFFGQGTRLTVV.